This T cell receptor beta chain was found in a study of cytomegalovirus exposure and HLA in healthy donors. V dropped 3 bases and J dropped 1 base, with 8 bases sitting between them. The CDR3 loop spans 14 amino acids. Germline V CDR1 and CDR2: MNHNS, SASEGT. Comments on this clone: The antigen remains undetermined.

60 Vbeta and 13 Jbeta primers were used in PCR. TCRdb keeps only in-frame clones here, not all; method: immunoSEQ multiplex PCR. This repertoire includes approximately 100,000 clones. Findings and caveats of the study: A later analysis linked a missense variant in DCLRE1C to the trimming of TCR beta V and J genes. Per published reports, the classifier diagnosed cytomegalovirus status with high specificity and sensitivity. The CMV antigen specificity of three CMV-associated chains was confirmed through in vitro analysis. Most subjects had HLA-A and HLA-B alleles reportedly predicted accurately by TCR beta sequences.

This TCR was sampled from a man over 45 in good health and CMV-seronegative. The sequencing sample was made of PBMCs. The V gene is TRBV6-1, the J gene TRBJ2-3, with D possibly TRBD2 on 5 matching bases. CDR3 loop: CASSDGVGTDTQYF. For the CDR3, the DNA is TGTGCCAGCAGTGACGGGGTGGGCACAGATACGCAGTATTTT.